This TCR beta chain was profiled in a study of control samples from healthy donors and cancer patients. TCRdb keeps only in-frame clones here, not all; method: immunoSEQ multiplex PCR. The sample comprises about 100,000 clones, 90% to 95% of which are singletons, and 2% to 2.5% rests with the top ten. The V gene lost 1 base and the J gene lost 2 bases, with 11 bases spanning the gap. The CDR3 sequence is 16 residues long. Per the germline V gene, CDR1 is MNHNS and CDR2 is SASEGT. This chain connects TRBV6-1 to TRBJ1-4; TRBD1 might be the D (5 bases). This TCR was sampled from a woman aged 18-35 years in good health. Material: blood. The CDR3 DNA reads as TGTGCCAGCAGTGAAGGGTTGGGGGTGACTAATGAAAAACTGTTTTTT. Translating it yields CASSEGLGVTNEKLFF.